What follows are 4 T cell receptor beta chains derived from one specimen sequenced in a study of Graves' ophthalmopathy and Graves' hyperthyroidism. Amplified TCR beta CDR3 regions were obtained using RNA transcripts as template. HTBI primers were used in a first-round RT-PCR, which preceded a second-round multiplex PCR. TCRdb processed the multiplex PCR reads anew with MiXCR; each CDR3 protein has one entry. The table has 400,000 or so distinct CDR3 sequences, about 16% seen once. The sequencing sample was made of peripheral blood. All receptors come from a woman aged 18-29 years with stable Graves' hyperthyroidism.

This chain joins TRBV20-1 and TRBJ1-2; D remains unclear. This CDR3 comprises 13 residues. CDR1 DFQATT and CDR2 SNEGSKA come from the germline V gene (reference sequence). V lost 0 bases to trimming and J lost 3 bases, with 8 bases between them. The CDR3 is CSARDRADYGYTF. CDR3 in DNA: TGCAGTGCTAGAGATAGGGCGGACTATGGCTACACCTTC.

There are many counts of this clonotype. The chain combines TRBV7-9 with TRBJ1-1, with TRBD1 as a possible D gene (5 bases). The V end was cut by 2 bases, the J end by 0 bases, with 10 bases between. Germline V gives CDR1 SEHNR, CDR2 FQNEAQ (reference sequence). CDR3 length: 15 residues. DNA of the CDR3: TGTGCCAGCAGCTTAACGACAGCCGTGAACACTGAAGCTTTCTTT. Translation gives CASSLTTAVNTEAFF.

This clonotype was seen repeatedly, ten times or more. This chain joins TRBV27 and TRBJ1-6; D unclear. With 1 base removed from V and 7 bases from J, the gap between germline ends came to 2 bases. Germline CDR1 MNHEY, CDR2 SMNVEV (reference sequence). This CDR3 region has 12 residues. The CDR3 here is CASSLWNSPLHF. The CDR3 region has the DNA TGTGCCAGCAGTTTATGGAATTCACCCCTCCACTTT.

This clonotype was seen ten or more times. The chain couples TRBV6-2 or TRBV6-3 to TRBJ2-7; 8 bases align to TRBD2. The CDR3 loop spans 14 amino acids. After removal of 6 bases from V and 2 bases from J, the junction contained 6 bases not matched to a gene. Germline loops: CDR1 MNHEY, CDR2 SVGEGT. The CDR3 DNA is TGTGCCAGCAGCCCGGGACTAGGGGCCTACGAGCAGTACTTC. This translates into CASSPGLGAYEQYF.